These 8 T cell receptor beta chains were sequenced from one sample in a study of post-analysis software for immune sequencing data. General observations from the study: With TRBV5-6, TRBV5-1 and TRBV20-1 included, about five TRBV segments were more frequent in patients than in controls.

Tagging with unique molecular identifiers was a feature of the TCR beta cDNA libraries. TCRdb independently ran MiXCR on the PCR reads; one entry per CDR3 protein. The sample holds over 700,000 distinct CDR3 sequences, roughly 27% seen once. These receptors have no known antigen. Sequences were obtained from blood. The source is a girl under 18 with multiple sclerosis.

This clonotype was observed a few times. The chain links TRBV7-9 to TRBJ2-1; 8 bases fit TRBD2. This CDR3 has 16 residues. Germline loops: CDR1 SEHNR, CDR2 FQNEAQ (reference sequence). J lost 7 bases, V lost 5 bases, and 13 bases had no gene match. In DNA, the CDR3 is TGTGCCAGCAGCGACCCAAGCGGGAGATTATTGAATGAGCAGTTCTTC. Protein sequence: CASSDPSGRLLNEQFF.

The chain employs TRBV4-3 and TRBJ1-6, with D possibly matching TRBD1 (5 bases). Trimming stripped 0 bases from V and 7 bases from J, with 13 bases between. The CDR3 extends over 16 amino acids. Germline V gives CDR1 LGHNA, CDR2 YSLEER. The CDR3, as DNA: TGCGCCAGCAGCCAAGACGACAACCCAGGGAATTCACCCCTCCACTTT. It specifies CASSQDDNPGNSPLHF.

The chain combines TRBV12-3 or TRBV12-4 with TRBJ2-5; D gene unclear. This CDR3 is built from 13 residues. Trimming took off 3 bases at V and 4 bases at J, with 9 bases between the two ends. The chain's CDR3 is CASSFTMVETQYF. In DNA form, the CDR3 reads TGTGCCAGCAGTTTTACCATGGTAGAGACCCAGTACTTC.

There are a few counts of this clonotype. J is TRBJ2-1 and V is TRBV7-2; D is ambiguous. Germline V CDR1 and CDR2: SGHTA, FQGNSA. The V and J ends lost 1 base and 6 bases respectively, with 10 bases between them. This CDR3 has 14 amino acids. This CDR3 reads CASSLVGASNEQFF. The CDR3 DNA reads as TGTGCCAGCAGCTTAGTAGGCGCCAGCAATGAGCAGTTCTTC.

The chain joins TRBV12-3 or TRBV12-4 to TRBJ2-1; 11 positions agree with TRBD2. V was clipped by 6 bases and J by 10 bases; unmatched bases: 11. There are 15 residues in the CDR3. In DNA, the CDR3 is TGTGCCAGCAGGACCGGGACTAGCGGCCTTGGGGAGCAGTTCTTC. Translated: CASRTGTSGLGEQFF.

This clonotype has a handful of counts. V gene TRBV27 combines with J gene TRBJ1-2; 8 bases match TRBD1. Germline V gene lookup returns CDR1 MNHEY and CDR2 SMNVEV (reference sequence). Trimming at V came to 5 bases and at J to 3 bases, leaving 2 bases not matched to a gene. The CDR3 has 13 amino acids. CDR3 in amino acids: CASSRTGYYGYTF. CDR3 bases: TGTGCCAGCAGTCGGACAGGGTACTATGGCTACACCTTC.

There are a few counts of this clonotype. The rearrangement joins TRBV15 to TRBJ1-2, with 9 positions matching TRBD1. With 0 bases clipped from V and 7 bases from J, the junction kept 3 bases outside the gene matches. CDR3 length equals 14 residues. Germline V gene data show CDR1 as LNHNV and CDR2 as YYDKDF (reference sequence). The CDR3 DNA is TGTGCCACCAGCAGAGACGGACAGGGGAGTGGCTACACCTTC. It is translated as CATSRDGQGSGYTF.

The rearrangement uses TRBV10-3 and TRBJ2-1; D is perhaps TRBD2 (5 bases). The V gene lost 4 bases and the J gene lost 10 bases, with 17 bases spanning the gap. CDR1 and CDR2 (germline): ENHRY, SYGVKD. The CDR3 has 14 amino acids. The CDR3 region is CAISVIGVSYEQFF. The CDR3 DNA sequence: TGTGCCATCAGTGTTATCGGGGTTTCCTACGAGCAGTTCTTC.